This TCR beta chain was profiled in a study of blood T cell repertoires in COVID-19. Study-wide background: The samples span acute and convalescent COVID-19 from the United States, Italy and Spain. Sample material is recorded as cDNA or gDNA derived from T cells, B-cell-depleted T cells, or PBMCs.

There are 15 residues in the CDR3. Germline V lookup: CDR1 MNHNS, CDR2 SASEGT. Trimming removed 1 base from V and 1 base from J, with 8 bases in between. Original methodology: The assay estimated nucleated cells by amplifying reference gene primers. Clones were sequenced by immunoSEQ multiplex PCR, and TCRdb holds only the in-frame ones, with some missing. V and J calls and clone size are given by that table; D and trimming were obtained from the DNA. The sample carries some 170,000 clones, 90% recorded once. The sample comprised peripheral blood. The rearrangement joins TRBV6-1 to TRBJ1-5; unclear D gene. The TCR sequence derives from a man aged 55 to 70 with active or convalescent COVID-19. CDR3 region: CASSEGGGSNQPQHF. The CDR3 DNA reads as TGTGCCAGCAGTGAAGGGGGAGGCAGCAATCAGCCCCAGCATTTT.